This T cell receptor (beta chain) was recovered during a study of CD8+ T cells in alopecia areata (dated by TCRdb to about 2018). Study-wide context: To study T cell clonal expansion in alopecia areata, the researchers applied high-throughput TCRbeta sequencing to both the C3H/HeJ mouse model and human patients. Human TCRbeta sequencing covered scalp tissue and sorted CD4+ and CD8+ peripheral blood T cells from patchy and totalis/universalis alopecia areata patients and healthy controls. Clonality in the scalp was compared among normal scalp (n=4), patchy alopecia areata scalp (n=8), and alopecia totalis/universalis scalp (n=8). RNA was extracted with the PAXgene miRNA kit for fixed scalp, the miRNeasy kit for PBMCs, and the RNeasy kit for mouse skin. TCRbeta CDR3 regions were amplified by immunoSEQ multiplex PCR using 35 Vbeta forward and 13 Jbeta reverse primers. Overall results and qualifications from the work: Unlike mouse skin, where gammadelta T cells dominate, normal human skin contains resident alphabeta T cells that get sequenced too, which complicates analysis of the scalp TCR repertoire. Compared with mice, TCR sequences shared between patients were less clear, possibly partly because of HLA diversity across the patient population. Compared with normal scalp, lesional scalp had higher clonality and more expanded CD8+ clones, particularly in alopecia totalis/universalis, a pattern that suggests antigenic drive.

Libraries were made using the immunoSEQ multiplex PCR assay. To provide template for TCR sequencing, every sample had RNA extracted and reverse transcribed into cDNA. First-strand cDNA was synthesized using SuperScript III with a 2:1 mix of oligo-dT and random hexamers. Amplification bias was assessed with a synthetic immune receptor repertoire, and residual bias was removed computationally. On the study's bioinformatics: Raw reads were preprocessed to remove errors, and CDR3 was defined by IMGT conventions from the conserved cysteine to phenylalanine. Clonality was calculated as 1 minus Shannon entropy normalized by log2 of the number of productive unique TCRs. Scalp TCRbeta sequences were cross-referenced with sorted blood CD4 and CD8 repertoires so that the CD4 or CD8 identity of scalp clones could be inferred. TCRdb re-hosts the immuneACCESS table, in-frame sequences only. Its copies lack some clones; in the studies checked, an unresolved V gene accounts for under half of them, and the cause for the rest is not known. V, J and clone size reflect that table, while D and trimming were determined from the DNA. This sample has under 40,000 clones in its table, and nearly 55% of those were observed once. The leading ten clones occupy under 2% of the sample.

CDR1 and CDR2 are drawn from the germline V gene: SGHTA, FQGNSA. The CDR3 spans 13 residues, counting both ends. The only DNA kept is the CDR3, 39 bases in frame from the first base. V drops 1 base and J drops 6 bases, leaving 9 bases in between. Remarks on this clone: Its target antigen remains unknown. Possible read error: a much larger clone is one base away. Given the absence of the conserved phenylalanine or tryptophan at the CDR3 end, a read error is likely.

CD4+ cells from about five biomarker-study patients were further sorted into CD25+CD127- cells. Lesional scalp punch biopsies and peripheral blood were collected from alopecia areata patients. After PBMCs were isolated by density centrifugation and stained for CD3, CD4 and CD8, a FACSAria was used to sort CD4+ and CD8+ T cells. Untreated alopecia areata patients were recruited as part of a multicenter biomarker study. Recombination connected TRBV7-2 to TRBJ1-1; the D gene remains uncertain. The receptor's source is a human donor with alopecia areata. Material for sequencing was CD4+ Tregs sorted from blood. The DNA sequence reads TGTGCCAGCAGCTTAGGGGAGGAGGCTGAAGCTTTCTCT. This yields the protein CASSLGEEAEAFS.